This is a list of T cell receptor beta chains from one sample in a study of blood T cells in healthy people across ages. MiXCR was run by TCRdb on the 5' RACE reads, yielding one entry per CDR3 protein. The sample lists nearly 800,000 distinct CDR3 sequences, about 56% seen once, with roughly 24% in the top ten. The sequenced material came from blood. The receptors come from a man aged 40-49 years in good health. The CDR3 runs from the conserved cysteine through the conserved F or W. The order of the fields is clone size, J gene, V gene, D gene, CDR3 DNA, CDR3 protein. The D gene is left open where the match is weak. Size is stated for part of the rows, as once, few or many counts, or as a class when the clone is expanded.

>NA|TRBJ2-3|TRBV28|TRBD2
TGTGCCAGCAGTATCCGGGGATTGGGGACTAGCGGGAGCCATACGCAGTATTTT
CASSIRGLGTSGSHTQYF
>many|TRBJ1-5|TRBV27|NA
TGTGCCAGCAGTTTAATTGGGGAGCCCCAGCATTTT
CASSLIGEPQHF
>many|TRBJ2-2|TRBV5-1|NA
TGCGCCAGCAGCTTGGTTGGGAACACCGGGGAGCTGTTTTTT
CASSLVGNTGELFF
>NA|TRBJ2-5|TRBV29-1|NA
TGCAGCGTTGAAAGGCGGCCTAACAGGGATGTCTATTTAGAGACCCAGTACTTC
CSVERRPNRDVYLETQYF
>NA|TRBJ1-6|TRBV12-3/TRBV12-4|TRBD1
TGTGCCAGCAGGGACGAAGGACAGGGCAATTCACCCCTCCACTTT
CASRDEGQGNSPLHF
>NA|TRBJ2-7|TRBV28|NA
TGTGCCAGCAGAAAAGGGAGTCTAAGCAGGACCTACGAGCAGTACTTC
CASRKGSLSRTYEQYF
>few|TRBJ2-4|TRBV7-2|TRBD2
TGTGCCAGCAGCTTAGCGGGGACTAGCGGGGGGTACGGGAACATTCAGTACTTC
CASSLAGTSGGYGNIQYF
>NA|TRBJ1-2|TRBV7-2|TRBD1
TGTGCCAGCAGCTTAAGTCTGACAGGGGTTGGCTACACCTTC
CASSLSLTGVGYTF
>NA|TRBJ2-7|TRBV5-1|TRBD1
TGCGCCAGCACCCCGACAGGGTCCCAAATGAGTGAGCAGTACTTC
CASTPTGSQMSEQYF
>NA|TRBJ2-6|TRBV28|NA
TGTGCCAGCAGTCCCCGTAACGTCCTGACTTTC
CASSPRNVLTF
>once|TRBJ2-2|TRBV6-2/TRBV6-3|NA
TGTGCCAGCAGTTACGGGTTTGGCACCGGGGAGCTGTTTTTT
CASSYGFGTGELFF
>NA|TRBJ1-2|TRBV7-8|NA
TGTGCCAGCAGCGCAAACAGGGAGGGGGGCTACACCTTC
CASSANREGGYTF
>many|TRBJ1-2|TRBV10-3|NA
TGTGCCATCAGTCGAGGGGACTATCGCCAGTCTAACTATGGCTACACCTTC
CAISRGDYRQSNYGYTF
>few|TRBJ2-1|TRBV5-1|NA
TGCGCCAGCAGCGTGGATAGCGCGGTTGAGCAGTTCTTC
CASSVDSAVEQFF
>NA|TRBJ1-2|TRBV5-1|TRBD1
TGCGCCAGCAGCTTGCCGGGACAGGGGTTGTGTGGCTACACCTTC
CASSLPGQGLCGYTF
>many|TRBJ2-4|TRBV13|TRBD2
TGTGCCAGCAGCACTAGCGGTCGAGACATTCAGTACTTC
CASSTSGRDIQYF
>NA|TRBJ2-7|TRBV6-2/TRBV6-3|NA
TGTGCCAGCCCCATGACAGCCAGGGACGAGCAGTACTTC
CASPMTARDEQYF
>NA|TRBJ2-1|TRBV6-1|NA
TGTGCCAGCAGTGAACGCCGGGACGACCCCTACAATGAGCAGTTCTTC
CASSERRDDPYNEQFF
>few|TRBJ2-1|TRBV6-4|NA
TGTGCCAGCATGGGGACTTACAATGAGCAGTTCTTC
CASMGTYNEQFF
>NA|TRBJ2-3|TRBV4-2|TRBD2
TGTGCCAGCAGCCAAGATCAAGGGGGACTAGCGGGAGATGCGCAGTATTTT
CASSQDQGGLAGDAQYF
>NA|TRBJ2-7|TRBV24-1|NA
TGTGCCACCCCAGTCAACCTTTCCTACGAGCAGTACTTC
CATPVNLSYEQYF